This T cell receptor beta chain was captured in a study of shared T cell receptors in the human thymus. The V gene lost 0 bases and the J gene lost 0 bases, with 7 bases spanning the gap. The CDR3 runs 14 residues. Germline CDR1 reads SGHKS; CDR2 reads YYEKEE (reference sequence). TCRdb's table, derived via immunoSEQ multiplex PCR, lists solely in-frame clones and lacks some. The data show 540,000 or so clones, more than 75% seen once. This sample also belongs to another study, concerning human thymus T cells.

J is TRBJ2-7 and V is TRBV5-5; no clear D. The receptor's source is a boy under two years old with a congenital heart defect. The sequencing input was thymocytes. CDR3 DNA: TGTGCCAGCAGCTTGGTGACTTCCTCCTACGAGCAGTACTTC. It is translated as CASSLVTSSYEQYF. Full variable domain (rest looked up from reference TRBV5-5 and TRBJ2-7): DAGVTQSPTHLIKTRGQQVTLRCSPISGHKSVSWYQQVLGQGPQFIFQYYEKEERGRGNFPDRFSARQFPNYSSELNVNALLLGDSALYLCASSLVTSSYEQYFGPGTRLTVT.